These 25 T cell receptor beta chains came from one sample sequenced in a study of blood T cell repertoires in COVID-19. Clones were read by immunoSEQ multiplex PCR, and TCRdb kept only the in-frame ones, dropping some. The sample lists roughly 230,000 clones; around 86% were seen once. The specimen sequenced was PBMCs or T cells enriched from blood (not recorded which). The receptors were sampled from a man aged 25 to 40 in a cohort exposed to, infected with or recovered from COVID-19 (not recorded which).

V is TRBV28 and J is TRBJ1-4; 7 bases match TRBD1. Germline V gene lookup returns CDR1 MDHEN and CDR2 SYDVKM. The J segment lost 0 bases and the V segment lost 3 bases, leaving 16 bases of the junction unmatched. The CDR3 extends over 20 amino acids. CDR3 residues: CASSFMIRGQAKATNEKLFF. DNA for the CDR3: TGTGCCAGCAGTTTTATGATTCGTGGACAGGCGAAAGCAACTAATGAAAAACTGTTTTTT. Full variable domain (missing parts from reference TRBV28 and TRBJ1-4): DVKVTQSSRYLVKRTGEKVFLECVQDMDHENMFWYRQDPGLGLRLIYFSYDVKMKEKGDIPEGYSVSREKKERFSLILESASTNQTSMYLCASSFMIRGQAKATNEKLFFGSGTQLSVL.

The chain joins TRBV5-1 to TRBJ2-1; 7 bases map to TRBD1. The CDR3 has 14 residues. Germline-derived CDR1 and CDR2 are SGHRS and YFSETQ. The junction had 6 bases not matched to a gene; V was cut back by 3 bases and J by 6 bases. CDR3 residues: CASSSQGEINEQFF. The CDR3 DNA sequence: TGCGCCAGCAGCTCCCAGGGGGAGATCAATGAGCAGTTCTTC.

In this sample, this clone turned up once. V gene TRBV27 combines with J gene TRBJ1-6, with 7 bases that match TRBD1. CDR3 size: 16 residues. V trimming: 5 bases; J trimming: 10 bases; junction bases outside the gene matches: 14. Germline V gene sequence: CDR1 MNHEY, CDR2 SMNVEV (reference sequence). The CDR3 spells CASSPRETGKLSPLHF. The CDR3 region has the DNA TGTGCCAGCAGTCCTCGGGAGACAGGGAAATTGTCACCCCTCCACTTT.

This clone has just a few counts. This chain uses TRBV5-4 with TRBJ2-2; 11 nucleotides line up with TRBD2. The CDR3 is 16 amino acids. V shed 4 bases, J shed 2 bases, and the junction held 4 bases outside the gene matches. From germline, CDR1 is SGHNT and CDR2 YYREEE (reference sequence). The CDR3 nucleotides read TGTGCCAGCAGCGGAGGGACTAGCGGAAACACCGGGGAGCTGTTTTTT. Amino acids: CASSGGTSGNTGELFF. The full variable domain, in which reference TRBV5-4 and TRBJ2-2 provide the parts outside the CDR3, is ETGVTQSPTHLIKTRGQQVTLRCSSQSGHNTVSWYQQALGQGPQFIFQYYREEENGRGNFPPRFSGLQFPNYSSELNVNALELDDSALYLCASSGGTSGNTGELFFGEGSRLTVL.

The chain links TRBV7-6 to TRBJ2-7, with 7 positions matching TRBD1. With V trimmed by 4 bases and J by 0 bases, 6 bases remained unmatched. This CDR3 is built from 15 residues. CDR1 and CDR2 (germline): SGHVS, FNYEAQ. Written as DNA, the CDR3 is TGTGCCAGCAGCTCCAGGACAGGCAGCTCCTACGAGCAGTACTTC. Protein sequence: CASSSRTGSSYEQYF.

This clone was seen just once. The CDR3 DNA sequence: TGTGCCAGCAGCCAAGTGGGGGGGGCCAGCGAAACCCAGCATTTT. This codes for CASSQVGGASETQHF. The J gene is TRBJ1-5, the V gene TRBV14; the D gene is possibly TRBD1 (6 bases). V gave up 1 base and J gave up 11 bases, with 18 bases separating them. The CDR3 is made up of 15 amino acids. In germline, CDR1 is SGHDN, CDR2 FVKESK.

CDR3 residues: CASSSNSQLTDIQYF. CDR3 nucleotides: TGTGCCAGCAGCTCAAACAGTCAATTAACAGACATTCAGTACTTC. The chain couples TRBV7-2 to TRBJ2-4; D is unclear. CDR1 is SGHTA and CDR2 is FQGNSA in the germline V gene. The CDR3 contains 15 residues. V was shortened by 4 bases and J by 8 bases, with 18 bases between the two germline ends.

This rearrangement joins TRBV7-6 to TRBJ2-7, with 7 nucleotides matching TRBD1. This CDR3 has 14 amino acids. CDR1 SGHVS and CDR2 FNYEAQ come from the germline V gene. J gave up 4 bases and V 4 bases, and 7 bases lay outside the gene matches. CDR3 protein: CASSSRQGIYEQYF. In DNA form, the CDR3 reads TGTGCCAGCAGCTCGAGACAGGGAATTTACGAGCAGTACTTC.

The chain carries TRBV9 and TRBJ2-3; no definite D call. This CDR3 is built from 15 residues. Germline lookup yields CDR1 SGDLS and CDR2 YYNGEE. V was shortened by 0 bases and J by 1 base, with 9 bases between the two germline ends. CDR3 in amino acids: CASSVESRGTDTQYF. CDR3 DNA: TGTGCCAGCAGCGTAGAGTCACGGGGCACAGATACGCAGTATTTT.

This clone was observed a few times. V gene TRBV4-1 combines with J gene TRBJ2-1; 7 nucleotides align to TRBD2. Germline V CDR1 and CDR2: MGHRA, YSYEKL. This CDR3 is 15 amino acids long. Trimming at V came to 2 bases and at J to 9 bases, leaving 10 bases not matched to a gene. In DNA form, the CDR3 reads TGCGCCAGCAGCCAACCTCCTACTAGCGTTGGTGAGCAGTTCTTC. Translation: CASSQPPTSVGEQFF.

This clone has a single count. The V call is TRBV6-5, the J call TRBJ1-2; 7 bases are a match to TRBD1. CDR3 length equals 14 residues. Losses at the gene ends were 2 bases for V and 2 bases for J; bases not matched to a gene: 2. Germline V lookup: CDR1 MNHEY, CDR2 SVGAGI. In DNA, the CDR3 is TGTGCCAGCAGTTACGGGGACAGCAACTATGGCTACACCTTC. Amino acid sequence: CASSYGDSNYGYTF.

The chain uses TRBV5-4 and TRBJ2-7, with a weak D call TRBD1 (6 bases). The germline V and J ends were trimmed by 0 bases and 4 bases, with 11 bases remaining between them. Germline values: CDR1 SGHNT, CDR2 YYREEE (reference sequence). CDR3 length equals 14 residues. CDR3 sequence (DNA): TGTGCCAGCAGCTTGGGGGGGACAAATTACGAGCAGTACTTC. It specifies CASSLGGTNYEQYF.

The chain employs TRBV29-1 and TRBJ2-3; D is unclear. The CDR3 is 10 amino acids. Germline CDR1 reads SQVTM; CDR2 reads ANQGSEA. The V end lost 5 bases, the J end lost 4 bases, and 4 bases lay between the germline ends. DNA for the CDR3: TGCAGCGTTTTCGCAGATACGCAGTATTTT. Translated, it gives CSVFADTQYF.

The chain links TRBV10-3 to TRBJ1-2; the D gene is possibly TRBD1 (5 bases). V lost 4 bases and J lost 7, with 13 bases in between. The germline V gene has CDR1 ENHRY and CDR2 SYGVKD. The CDR3 covers 13 residues. In nucleotides, the CDR3 is TGTGCCATCAGTGCACAGGCCCAGGGTGGCTACACCTTC. It encodes CAISAQAQGGYTF.

The genes are TRBV9 and TRBJ2-2, with TRBD1 as a possible D gene (6 bases). The CDR3 runs to 15 residues. V was shortened by 6 bases and J by 6 bases, with 18 bases between the two germline ends. From germline, CDR1 is SGDLS and CDR2 YYNGEE. CDR3 region: CASTSTTGFPGELFF. DNA for the CDR3: TGTGCCAGCACCAGTACGACAGGATTCCCCGGGGAGCTGTTTTTT.

This chain joins TRBV11-2 and TRBJ1-1, with 7 bases lining up with TRBD1. Germline V CDR1 and CDR2: SGHAT, FQNNGV. The V and J ends lost 1 base and 9 bases, in that order; junction bases with no gene match: 17. The CDR3 has 17 residues. For the CDR3, the DNA is TGTGCCAGCAGCTTAGTAGGGGCAGGGGGTGGGAGCCCACAAGCTTTCTTT. Protein sequence: CASSLVGAGGGSPQAFF.

The chain joins TRBV29-1 to TRBJ1-6, with 7 nucleotides matching TRBD1. The length of the CDR3 is 13 residues. CDR1 SQVTM and CDR2 ANQGSEA come from the germline V gene. V was clipped by 4 bases and J by 6 bases; unmatched bases: 3. The CDR3 reads CSVGEGANSPLHF. CDR3 coding DNA: TGCAGCGTTGGTGAGGGGGCTAATTCACCCCTCCACTTT.

The J gene is TRBJ1-5, the V gene TRBV10-3; D possibly corresponds to TRBD1 (6 bases). Looked up from germline, CDR1 is ENHRY and CDR2 is SYGVKD. The CDR3 is 15 residues long. V was clipped by 5 bases and J by 7 bases, with 18 bases between them. The CDR3 DNA is TGTGCCATCAGTCCCACAGGGCAGTCGCCGCAGCCCCAGCATTTT. Its protein is CAISPTGQSPQPQHF.

The chain carries TRBV4-1 and TRBJ2-7; 11 nucleotides agree with TRBD2. J was trimmed by 5 bases and V by 2 bases; bases with no gene match: 8. The CDR3 runs 16 residues. Germline V CDR1 and CDR2: MGHRA, YSYEKL. The CDR3 region is CASSQRVASGRNEQYF. The CDR3 nucleotides are TGCGCCAGCAGCCAAAGAGTGGCTAGCGGGAGGAACGAGCAGTACTTC.

The V gene is TRBV9, the J gene TRBJ1-4; D is unresolved. V was pared by 0 bases and J by 6 bases, with 9 bases between. Germline V gives CDR1 SGDLS, CDR2 YYNGEE. The CDR3 contains 14 residues. The CDR3: CASSVASRDEKLFF. As DNA, the CDR3 is TGTGCCAGCAGCGTAGCTTCCCGAGATGAAAAACTGTTTTTT.

This chain links TRBV14 with TRBJ2-1, with 11 nucleotides matching TRBD2. Germline trimming cut 4 bases from V and 8 bases from J; bases unmatched to any gene: 13. This CDR3 spans 17 amino acids. Looked up from germline, CDR1 is SGHDN and CDR2 is FVKESK. CDR3 in amino acids: CASSPRELAGVRDEQFF. The CDR3 DNA reads TGTGCCAGCAGCCCGAGAGAACTAGCGGGAGTGCGGGATGAGCAGTTCTTC.

The chain recombines TRBV13 with TRBJ1-4; possible D gene TRBD1, 5 bases. The V gene lost 5 bases and the J gene lost 4 bases, with 11 bases spanning the gap. Per the germline V gene, CDR1 is PRHDT and CDR2 is FYEKMQ (reference sequence). This CDR3 spans 14 amino acids. CDR3 nucleotide sequence: TGTGCCAGCAGCGGCAGGGATAGTAATGAAAAACTGTTTTTT. Amino acid sequence: CASSGRDSNEKLFF.

This sequence joins TRBV5-1 and TRBJ2-5; 15 nucleotides match TRBD2. The CDR3 extends over 16 amino acids. Germline assignment: CDR1 SGHRS and CDR2 YFSETQ. V lost 8 bases, J lost 5 bases, and 10 bases stayed unmatched. In nucleotides, the CDR3 is TGCGCCAGTAAAATAGGGACTAGCGGGAGGCATGAGACCCAGTACTTC. As protein: CASKIGTSGRHETQYF. Combining the CDR3 with reference TRBV5-1 and TRBJ2-5 gives the whole variable domain KAGVTQTPRYLIKTRGQQVTLSCSPISGHRSVSWYQQTPGQGLQFLFEYFSETQRNKGNFPGRFSGRQFSNSRSEMNVSTLELGDSALYLCASKIGTSGRHETQYFGPGTRLLVL.

The chain combines TRBV28 with TRBJ2-4; 7 nucleotides agree with TRBD1. Losses at the gene ends were 5 bases for V and 8 bases for J; bases not matched to a gene: 12. This CDR3 region has 15 residues. The V gene's germline CDR1 is MDHEN and CDR2 SYDVKM. CDR3 sequence: CASSPKKDRDDIQYF. The DNA for the CDR3 is TGTGCCAGCAGTCCGAAGAAAGACAGGGACGACATTCAGTACTTC.

The J gene is TRBJ1-2, the V gene TRBV5-6, with 9 bases aligning to TRBD1. The length of the CDR3 is 15 residues. V trimming: 5 bases; J trimming: 9 bases; junction bases outside the gene matches: 14. The V gene's germline CDR1 is SGHDT and CDR2 YYEEEE. DNA for the CDR3: TGTGCCAGCAGACTACGGGACAGGGCCCTAGTAAGCTACACCTTC. Amino acid sequence: CASRLRDRALVSYTF.